The rows below give T cell receptor beta chains drawn from one sample of a study of CD8 T cells in ankylosing spondylitis. TCRdb reanalysed the 5' RACE reads using MiXCR and keeps one entry per CDR3 protein. The sample carries approximately 350,000 distinct CDR3 sequences, 20% recorded once. The sample taken for sequencing was blood, either unsorted or a sorted T cell fraction (not recorded which). The receptors here all came from a male donor with ankylosing spondylitis or in good health (not recorded which). The CDR3 runs from the conserved cysteine through the conserved F or W. D genes are given only for firm matches. Expanded clones get a size class; other rows say once, few or many, or leave the size out.

j_call v_call d_call clone_size cdr3_nt cdr3_aa
TRBJ2-5 TRBV6-5 . . TGTGCCAGCAGTTACCCGGCTGGGGGCGCCCAAGAGACCCAGTACTTC CASSYPAGGAQETQYF
TRBJ2-7 TRBV4-1 . . TGCGCCAGCAGCCCCCCCCCTGCGGGGCAGTCCTACGAGCAGTACTTC CASSPPPAGQSYEQYF
TRBJ2-5 TRBV7-8 . few TGTGCCAGCAGCCCTTATCCGACAGGCCAAGAGACCCAGTACTTC CASSPYPTGQETQYF
TRBJ2-1 TRBV7-9 . few TGTGCCAGCAGCTTATCATACGGGGGTCCCTACAATGAGCAGTTCTTC CASSLSYGGPYNEQFF
TRBJ1-2 TRBV9 . . TGTGCCAGCAGCGTAGAAGACATTAACAGCTACACCTTC CASSVEDINSYTF
TRBJ2-7 TRBV4-2 . few TGTGCCAGCAGCGCAAATGAGGGGGGGTACGAGCAGTACTTC CASSANEGGYEQYF
TRBJ2-3 TRBV7-9 . . TGTGCCAGCAGCTCCCTCCGATCAGATACGCAGTATTTT CASSSLRSDTQYF
TRBJ2-3 TRBV11-1 TRBD2 . TGTGCCAGCAGCTTGGTTAGCGGGGGGCCACTTGGCACAGATACGCAGTATTTT CASSLVSGGPLGTDTQYF
TRBJ2-5 TRBV28 . . TGTGCCAGCAGTTTACCCTGGCGGGAGACCCAGTACTTC CASSLPWRETQYF
TRBJ2-5 TRBV21-1 . . TGTGCCAGCAGCGGCGGGGAGGGGGGGCACCAAGAGACCCAGTACTTC CASSGGEGGHQETQYF
TRBJ1-2 TRBV5-6 . . TGTGCCAGCAGCTTGGCTGCAGGAACTAGTGGCTACACCTTC CASSLAAGTSGYTF
TRBJ2-7 TRBV20-1 TRBD1 few TGCAGTGCTAGAGATACAGGGGGGTATTACGAGCAGTACTTC CSARDTGGYYEQYF
TRBJ2-1 TRBV6-5 . few TGTGCCAGCAGTTACTTGGGGGGGGCTAGTGAGCAGTTCTTC CASSYLGGASEQFF
TRBJ2-1 TRBV27 TRBD2 few TGTGCCAGCACTGCGACTAGCGGGGGTTACAATGAGCAGTTCTTC CASTATSGGYNEQFF
TRBJ1-2 TRBV2 . few TGTGCCAGCAGTGAAGCAAGTTCCCCTAACTATGGCTACACCTTC CASSEASSPNYGYTF
TRBJ2-7 TRBV7-9 . . TGTGCCAGCAGCTTAGGGGCAGGGCTAGACTACGAGCAGTACTTC CASSLGAGLDYEQYF
TRBJ2-1 TRBV10-2 TRBD2 . TGCGCCAGCTGGCTGGAGCGGGGGGGTTACAATGAGCAGTTCTTC CASWLERGGYNEQFF
TRBJ2-7 TRBV12-3/TRBV12-4 . . TGTGCCAGCCGATCCCTTAGAGGCGAGCAGTACTTC CASRSLRGEQYF
TRBJ2-1 TRBV24-1 TRBD2 . TGTGCCACCCCGAAACGGCCGGGGGGGCCTCACAATGAGCAGTTCTTC CATPKRPGGPHNEQFF
TRBJ2-5 TRBV6-5 . few TGTGCCAGCGGCCCCCCCGTTGGCCAGTACTTC CASGPPVGQYF
TRBJ2-6 TRBV2 . . TGTGCCAGCAGTGAAATGGCAGCCTCTGGGGCCAACGTCCTGACTTTC CASSEMAASGANVLTF
TRBJ2-7 TRBV9 . few TGTGCCAGCAGCGACGACAGCTCCTACGAGCAGTACTTC CASSDDSSYEQYF
TRBJ2-1 TRBV12-3/TRBV12-4 . . TGTGCCAGCAGCCTAGGACACACAACCTACAATGAGCAGTTCTTC CASSLGHTTYNEQFF
TRBJ2-3 TRBV11-2 . . TGTGCCAGCAGCCAAGCGGACTCAGATACGCAGTATTTT CASSQADSDTQYF
TRBJ2-1 TRBV6-2/TRBV6-3 TRBD2 few TGTGCCAGCAGTTACTCCCTGAAACTAGCGGGGGGGCCTAATGAGCAGTTCTTC CASSYSLKLAGGPNEQFF
TRBJ2-6 TRBV20-1 . . TGCAGTGCTGCAGGGTCTGGGGCCAACGTCCTGACTTTC CSAAGSGANVLTF
TRBJ2-2 TRBV6-2/TRBV6-3 . few TGTGCCAGCAGTTACTCCGTTGGCGGGGTTTGGACCGGGGAGCTGTTTTTT CASSYSVGGVWTGELFF
TRBJ2-4 TRBV5-4 . . TGTGCCAGCAGCCCAGGCGGGACTTCCGTAGCCAAAAACATTCAGTACTTC CASSPGGTSVAKNIQYF
TRBJ2-1 TRBV5-6 . . TGTGCCAGCAGCCGCGACCGATTCACCTCCTACAATGAGCAGTTCTTC CASSRDRFTSYNEQFF
TRBJ1-1 TRBV4-2 TRBD1 few TGTGCCAGCAGCCATCTCATCGGGACAGGGGGCACTGAAGCTTTCTTT CASSHLIGTGGTEAFF
TRBJ2-7 TRBV28 . many TGTGCCAGCAGTTTCCTATACGAGCAGTACTTC CASSFLYEQYF
TRBJ2-6 TRBV27 TRBD1 . TGTGCCAGCAGTTACAGGGGGTCATACTCTGGGGCCAACGTCCTGACTTTC CASSYRGSYSGANVLTF
TRBJ1-2 TRBV7-9 TRBD1 few TGTGCCAGCAGAGCCCAACAGGGGTTTGGCTACACCTTC CASRAQQGFGYTF
TRBJ1-1 TRBV29-1 . few TGCAGCGCCCTTATGAACACTGAAGCTTTCTTT CSALMNTEAFF
TRBJ2-1 TRBV6-2/TRBV6-3 . . TGTGCCAGCAGTCCCACGGACAATGAGCAGTTCTTC CASSPTDNEQFF